Listed below are T cell receptor beta chains from one sample, sequenced in a study of blood T cell repertoires in COVID-19. Sequenced by immunoSEQ multiplex PCR; TCRdb stores in-frame clones only, minus some. The sample lists over 300,000 clones, nearly 90% occurring once. The sample comprised peripheral blood. The receptors derive from a man in his late teens or twenties with active or convalescent COVID-19. The CDR3 runs from the conserved cysteine through the conserved F or W. The D gene is left open where the match is weak. A row's size may be missing; if present it is once, few, many or a size class.

TRBJ2-4,NA,TRBD2,TRBV27,TGTGCCAGCAGTTCTTTAAAGACTAGCGGGAGGGCGAGCATTCAGTACTTC,CASSSLKTSGRASIQYF
TRBJ2-1,NA,NA,TRBV7-2,TGTGCCAGCAGCTTTCGCATCAGCTCCTACAATGAGCAGTTCTTC,CASSFRISSYNEQFF
TRBJ2-7,NA,NA,TRBV19,TGTGCCAGTAGTGTGACACGTTCCTACGAGCAGTACTTC,CASSVTRSYEQYF
TRBJ2-5,NA,NA,TRBV21-1,TGTGCCAGCAGCAAAGGTCCGGTGGAAGAGACCCAGTACTTC,CASSKGPVEETQYF
TRBJ2-7,NA,TRBD1,TRBV4-2,TGTGCCAGCAGCCTCGGAGACAGGGCCCACGAGCAGTACTTC,CASSLGDRAHEQYF
TRBJ1-1,once,TRBD1,TRBV2,TGTGCCAGCAGTATCTCCTCGACAGGGAGGAGGACTGAAGCTTTCTTT,CASSISSTGRRTEAFF
TRBJ2-3,few,NA,TRBV28,TGTGCCAGCAGTGGGACTCACAACCCTGATACGCAGTATTTT,CASSGTHNPDTQYF
TRBJ2-1,NA,NA,TRBV6-2/TRBV6-3,TGTGCCAGCAGTTATGAGGCGGGGCCGACCTACAATGAGCAGTTCTTC,CASSYEAGPTYNEQFF
TRBJ2-5,NA,TRBD1,TRBV7-3,TGTGCCAGCAGCTTAAGGGGGACAGGGAGAACCCAGTACTTC,CASSLRGTGRTQYF
TRBJ2-3,NA,TRBD1,TRBV18,TGTGCCAGCTCACCCTTAGGACAGGGTAGCACAGATACGCAGTATTTT,CASSPLGQGSTDTQYF
TRBJ1-5,once,TRBD1,TRBV19,TGTGCCAGTAGTATCTGGGACAGTAGCAATCAGCCCCAGCATTTT,CASSIWDSSNQPQHF
TRBJ1-1,NA,NA,TRBV7-6,TGTGCCAGCAGCTTAGGAGGCCAGATGAACACTGAAGCTTTCTTT,CASSLGGQMNTEAFF
TRBJ1-1,once,NA,TRBV29-1,TGCAGCGTTGGTGGGGAGATTGAAGCTTTCTTT,CSVGGEIEAFF
TRBJ2-1,NA,TRBD2,TRBV5-1,TGCGCCAGCAGCTTGGTGGAGGCGGGGGTCGTTGAGCAGTTCTTC,CASSLVEAGVVEQFF
TRBJ1-4,NA,NA,TRBV7-2,TGTGCCAGCAGCTTAGAGGGCACCGGGGGTGAAAAACTGTTTTTT,CASSLEGTGGEKLFF
TRBJ1-3,NA,TRBD1,TRBV4-3,TGCGCCAGCAGCCAAGATATAGGACAGGGCTCTGGAAACACCATATATTTT,CASSQDIGQGSGNTIYF
TRBJ2-3,NA,TRBD2,TRBV6-5,TGTGCCAGCAGGCGACTAGCGGGAGGTCTGGAGTATTTT,CASRRLAGGLEYF
TRBJ2-1,NA,NA,TRBV6-1,TGTGCCAGCAGCCTTTACAATGAGCAGTTCTTC,CASSLYNEQFF
TRBJ1-2,NA,TRBD1,TRBV10-3,TGTGCCAGTTGGGACAGACGCGACTATGGCTACACCTTC,CASWDRRDYGYTF
TRBJ2-7,NA,TRBD2,TRBV5-3,TGTGCCAGAAGCTTGGGTGGGCTAGCGGGAGGTTTTAGCCCCTACGAGCAGTACTTC,CARSLGGLAGGFSPYEQYF
TRBJ1-1,NA,TRBD1,TRBV19,TGTGCCAGTAGAGGAGACAGGGCGGTAAAGGACACTGAAGCTTTCTTT,CASRGDRAVKDTEAFF
TRBJ2-1,NA,TRBD2,TRBV7-9,TGTGCCAGCAGCAGTCCGGGGGGTACCAATGAGCAGTTCTTC,CASSSPGGTNEQFF
TRBJ2-7,NA,TRBD1,TRBV6-5,TGTGCCAGCAGTTACCGTGGACAGGGCTCCTACGAGCAGTACTTC,CASSYRGQGSYEQYF
TRBJ2-5,NA,TRBD1,TRBV7-2,TGTGCCAGCAGCTTAGGGCCCACAGGGGTAGAGACCCAGTACTTC,CASSLGPTGVETQYF
TRBJ1-1,NA,TRBD1,TRBV29-1,TGCAGCGCCGCGTCCCGGGACAGGGGCCGGGGGACTGAAGCTTTCTTT,CSAASRDRGRGTEAFF
TRBJ1-5,NA,TRBD1,TRBV5-6,TGTGCCAGCACCCTGAGAGGGGGCGGCAATCAGCCCCAGCATTTT,CASTLRGGGNQPQHF
TRBJ2-2,NA,TRBD1,TRBV29-1,TGCAGCGTTCGAACAGGGGGCCACGGGGAGCTGTTTTTT,CSVRTGGHGELFF
TRBJ1-2,NA,NA,TRBV12-3/TRBV12-4,TGTGCCAGCAGTTTTGAGGGAGTAGGCTTC,CASSFEGVGF
TRBJ2-7,NA,NA,TRBV9,TGTGCCAGCAGCGCTCATGCGGCCCCCTACGAGCAGTACTTC,CASSAHAAPYEQYF
TRBJ1-5,few,NA,TRBV30,TGTGCCTGGAGTGTACCTGGACTGAGCAATCAGCCCCAGCATTTT,CAWSVPGLSNQPQHF
TRBJ1-4,NA,NA,TRBV21-1,TGTGCCAGCAGCAAATCAAGGACAGGGGTGGACCCGTGGATTGAAAAACTGTTTTTT,CASSKSRTGVDPWIEKLFF
TRBJ2-7,NA,NA,TRBV6-5,TGTGCCAGCATCAGGGGGGCCTACGAGCAGTACTTC,CASIRGAYEQYF
TRBJ1-5,NA,NA,TRBV7-9,TGTGCCAGCACCCCGGGGGGAGCAGGGGGCAATCAGCCCCAGCATTTT,CASTPGGAGGNQPQHF
TRBJ1-6,once,NA,TRBV20-1,TGCAGTGCTAGTACCGGGAGCTCCTATAATTCACCCCTCCACTTT,CSASTGSSYNSPLHF
TRBJ2-3,NA,TRBD1,TRBV10-3,TGTGCCATCAGTGGAGGACAGGGTCACACAGATACGCAGTATTTT,CAISGGQGHTDTQYF
TRBJ1-1,NA,NA,TRBV7-9,TGTGCCAGCACTCCCCCAACAGGGAACACTGAAGCTTTCTTT,CASTPPTGNTEAFF
TRBJ2-2,NA,NA,TRBV18,TGTGCCAGCTCACCTGCTATGGCGGGGGCCACCGGGGAGCTGTTTTTT,CASSPAMAGATGELFF
TRBJ1-5,few,TRBD1,TRBV28,TGTGCCAGCAGCCCGGACAGGGTTGGTACTGGGGGCAATCAGCCCCAGCATTTT,CASSPDRVGTGGNQPQHF
TRBJ2-3,NA,TRBD2,TRBV18,TGTGCCAGCTCACCACTAGCGGGGGACACAGATACGCAGTATTTT,CASSPLAGDTDTQYF
TRBJ2-1,NA,NA,TRBV24-1,TGTGCCACCAGTGATTCCTGGACTGGGAGCTCCTACAATGAGCAGTTCTTC,CATSDSWTGSSYNEQFF
TRBJ2-3,NA,NA,TRBV29-1,TGCAGCTCATCCGGGAAGGGATCAGATACGCAGTATTTT,CSSSGKGSDTQYF
TRBJ1-1,NA,NA,TRBV5-1,TGCGCCAGCAGCTTGGAAGGCAGGCCTACTGAAGCTTTCTTT,CASSLEGRPTEAFF
TRBJ2-5,NA,TRBD2,TRBV10-3,TGTGCCATCAGGACGACTAGCGAGGAGACCCAGTACTTC,CAIRTTSEETQYF
TRBJ2-7,NA,NA,TRBV5-1,TGCGCCAGCAGCTTGGAGGGGATCTACGAGCAGTACTTC,CASSLEGIYEQYF
TRBJ1-6,once,TRBD1,TRBV9,TGTGCCAGCAGCGTAGGCGACAGGGATAATTCACCCCTCCACTTT,CASSVGDRDNSPLHF
TRBJ2-3,NA,TRBD1,TRBV6-2/TRBV6-3,TGTGCCAGCGGTTCGGGGGACAGGGGACATGATACGCAGTATTTT,CASGSGDRGHDTQYF
TRBJ1-1,once,NA,TRBV2,TGTGCCAGCAGTGCGCCAGGGGTTACTGAAGCTTTCTTT,CASSAPGVTEAFF
TRBJ1-4,NA,NA,TRBV6-5,TGTGCCAGCAGTTACCAGGGGCCAAAAGAAAAACTGTTTTTT,CASSYQGPKEKLFF
TRBJ2-2,NA,TRBD2,TRBV4-3,TGCGCCAGCAGCCAGCGAACGGGAGGCCGGAACACCGGGGAGCTGTTTTTT,CASSQRTGGRNTGELFF
TRBJ2-1,NA,TRBD2,TRBV6-2/TRBV6-3,TGTGCCAGCAGTCGACTAGCGGGGGAGTACAATGAGCAGTTCTTC,CASSRLAGEYNEQFF
TRBJ2-5,NA,NA,TRBV11-2,TGTGCCAGCAAATTGAGGAGTGCCCGGGAGACCCAGTACTTC,CASKLRSARETQYF
TRBJ2-2,NA,NA,TRBV28,TGTGCCAGCAGTTTAAGCTTCAGAAAAGGGGCCGGGGAGCTGTTTTTT,CASSLSFRKGAGELFF
TRBJ1-5,NA,NA,TRBV3-1/TRBV3-2,TGTGCCAGCAGCCCCCAGGGGACCAATCAGCCCCAGCATTTT,CASSPQGTNQPQHF
TRBJ2-1,NA,TRBD2,TRBV9,TGTGCCAGCAGCGTAAAGGTTGGCGGGAGCTCCTACAATGAGCAGTTCTTC,CASSVKVGGSSYNEQFF
TRBJ1-3,once,TRBD1,TRBV18,TGTGCCAGCTCACCCCTGGGACAGGGGCTTGGAACCATATATTTT,CASSPLGQGLGTIYF
TRBJ1-1,NA,NA,TRBV21-1,TGTGCGTCAGGAGGGCTACCCCAAGCTTTCTTT,CASGGLPQAFF
TRBJ1-1,NA,TRBD1,TRBV6-5,TGTGCCAGCAGTTGGACAGGTAATACTGAAGCTTTCTTT,CASSWTGNTEAFF
TRBJ2-3,NA,NA,TRBV11-2,TGTGCCAGCAGCTCCCGCGCACTGAAAACAGATACGCAGTATTTT,CASSSRALKTDTQYF